The clone carrying this T cell receptor (beta chain) was recorded at least ten times. Via MiXCR, TCRdb re-called the 5' RACE reads, giving one row per CDR3 protein. The sample records under 250,000 distinct CDR3 sequences, roughly a tenth being singletons. The data belong to a study of CD8 T cells in ankylosing spondylitis. The ends were cut back, 3 bases at V and 3 bases at J, with 8 bases in the middle. The CDR3 is made up of 13 amino acids. The sequence derives from a male donor with ankylosing spondylitis or in good health (not recorded which). The specimen was blood, either unsorted or a sorted T cell fraction (not recorded which). The chain employs TRBV12-3 or TRBV12-4 and TRBJ2-5; D ambiguous. CDR3 in DNA: TGTGCCAGCAGTTTGGTGGGGAAAGAGACCCAGTACTTC. Its protein product is CASSLVGKETQYF.